The 5 T cell receptor beta chains reported below all come from one sample, sequenced in a study of T cell responses to AZD1222 COVID-19 vaccine. The protocol was immunoSEQ multiplex PCR, while the TCRdb copy is restricted to in-frame clones and leaves out a portion. The data contain more than 80,000 clones, approximately 83% of them singletons. This sample comprised peripheral blood, obtained 28 days after the second AZD1222 dose. Receptor source: an adult who received the AZD1222 COVID-19 vaccine.

This CDR3 is CASSFLQGTYEKLFF. As DNA, the CDR3 is TGTGCCAGCAGCTTCCTACAGGGGACGTATGAAAAACTGTTTTTT. This chain connects TRBV5-5 to TRBJ1-4; 7 positions agree with TRBD1. The V and J ends lost 2 bases and 6 bases, in that order; junction bases with no gene match: 7. This CDR3 contains 15 residues. Germline CDR1 SGHKS, CDR2 YYEKEE (reference sequence). The full variable domain, completed using reference TRBV5-5 and TRBJ1-4, is DAGVTQSPTHLIKTRGQQVTLRCSPISGHKSVSWYQQVLGQGPQFIFQYYEKEERGRGNFPDRFSARQFPNYSSELNVNALLLGDSALYLCASSFLQGTYEKLFFGSGTQLSVL.

V and J are TRBV7-6 and TRBJ2-5; D is perhaps TRBD1 (6 bases). CDR1 and CDR2 from the germline V gene are SGHVS and FNYEAQ. Trimming stripped 4 bases from V and 5 bases from J, with 20 bases between. This CDR3 region has 16 residues. The CDR3 region is CASSSVPRGGRETQYF. CDR3 nucleotide sequence: TGTGCCAGCAGCTCCGTACCCAGAGGGGGACGGGAGACCCAGTACTTC.

The chain recombines TRBV28 with TRBJ1-6; D remains unclear. Trimming shortened V by 7 bases and J by 9 bases, and 19 bases separated the two germline ends. CDR3 length: 15 amino acids. Germline assignment: CDR1 MDHEN and CDR2 SYDVKM. The CDR3 is CASTTGAGRGSPLHF. CDR3 coding DNA: TGTGCCAGCACCACTGGCGCAGGACGGGGTTCACCCCTCCACTTT.

The rearrangement uses TRBV19 and TRBJ1-2; D possibly corresponds to TRBD1 (6 bases). The germline gives CDR1 LNHDA, CDR2 SQIVND (reference sequence). CDR3 length equals 12 residues. V lost 7 bases and J lost 6, with 12 bases in between. The CDR3 region has the DNA TGTGCCAGTACGGGGGCCTTACATGGCTACACCTTC. Translated: CASTGALHGYTF. The full variable domain, completed using reference TRBV19 and TRBJ1-2, is DGGITQSPKYLFRKEGQNVTLSCEQNLNHDAMYWYRQDPGQGLRLIYYSQIVNDFQKGDIAEGYSVSREKKESFPLTVTSAQKNPTAFYLCASTGALHGYTFGSGTRLTVV.

The CDR3 nucleotides are TGCAGTGCTCCGGGGGATTCACCCCTCCACTTT. This gives the protein CSAPGDSPLHF. This chain uses TRBV20-1 with TRBJ1-6; tentatively, D is TRBD1 (5 bases). V lost 5 bases to trimming and J lost 8 bases, with 7 bases between them. The CDR3 consists of 11 residues. Looked up from germline, CDR1 is DFQATT and CDR2 is SNEGSKA (reference sequence).